These 10 T cell receptor beta chains originate from one sample sequenced in a study of CD8 T cells in ankylosing spondylitis. Regarding the study as a whole: Ankylosing spondylitis blood seemed to carry a telltale TCR beta motif made of several highly homologous variants.

TCRdb passed the 5' RACE reads through MiXCR, listing each CDR3 protein once. In the table there are a few hundred thousand distinct CDR3 sequences, about a fifth of which are singletons. Their target antigens are unknown. Sequenced: blood, either unsorted or a sorted T cell fraction (not recorded which). Receptors were obtained from a male donor with ankylosing spondylitis.

The chain carries TRBV25-1 and TRBJ1-4, with D tentatively TRBD1 (5 bases). The CDR3 sequence is 18 residues long. The V end was cut by 9 bases, the J end by 0 bases, with 23 bases between. Per the germline V gene, CDR1 is MGHDK and CDR2 is SYGVNS. The CDR3 region has the DNA TGTGCCAGTAGTCTAGCAGGGCTTGTGGATCCAACTAATGAAAAACTGTTTTTT. It codes for CASSLAGLVDPTNEKLFF.

The sample holds a few counts of this clonotype. This chain links TRBV11-2 with TRBJ2-1; weak D call: TRBD1 (6 bases). This CDR3 is 15 amino acids long. The V gene lost 6 bases and the J gene lost 4 bases, with 16 bases spanning the gap. Germline V CDR1 and CDR2: SGHAT, FQNNGV. CDR3 in amino acids: CASRRVGGRYNEQFF. Here the CDR3 DNA reads TGTGCCAGCAGGCGGGTAGGGGGAAGATACAATGAGCAGTTCTTC. Based on the CDR3 plus reference TRBV11-2 and TRBJ2-1, the full variable domain is EAGVAQSPRYKIIEKRQSVAFWCNPISGHATLYWYQQILGQGPKLLIQFQNNGVVDDSQLPKDRFSAERLKGVDSTLKIQPAKLEDSAVYLCASRRVGGRYNEQFFGPGTRLTVL.

The gene calls are TRBV4-1 and TRBJ1-2; 10 bases align to TRBD1. CDR1 and CDR2 from the germline V gene are MGHRA and YSYEKL. Trimming at V came to 1 base and at J to 4 bases, leaving 3 bases not matched to a gene. The CDR3 is 15 amino acids. CDR3 coding DNA: TGCGCCAGCAGCCAAGTGGGACAGGGGATCTATGGCTACACCTTC. It encodes CASSQVGQGIYGYTF.

This clonotype was detected only a few times. The chain links TRBV10-2 to TRBJ1-5, with D possibly matching TRBD1 (6 bases). Germline V gene sequence: CDR1 WSHSY, CDR2 SAAADI. This CDR3 has 13 residues. The germline V and J ends were trimmed by 6 bases and 7 bases, with 13 bases remaining between them. In DNA form, the CDR3 reads TGCGCCAGCAGCCACAGGGTAGGACAGCCCCAGCATTTT. Translated, it gives CASSHRVGQPQHF.

This clonotype has more than one count but fewer than ten. This chain links TRBV7-2 with TRBJ1-6; TRBD1 aligns across 9 bases. Germline-derived CDR1 and CDR2 are SGHTA and FQGNSA. This CDR3 comprises 15 residues. V lost 5 bases, J lost 8 bases, and 7 bases stayed unmatched. The chain's CDR3 is CASSPQGARDSPLHF. CDR3 DNA: TGTGCCAGCAGCCCACAGGGGGCGCGTGATTCACCCCTCCACTTT.

This clonotype appeared many times. This chain joins TRBV12-3 or TRBV12-4 and TRBJ2-1, with TRBD2 matching over 14 bases. The CDR3 consists of 15 residues. V was clipped by 3 bases and J by 10 bases; unmatched bases: 5. CDR3 loop: CASSLGLAGVEEQFF. For the CDR3, the DNA is TGTGCCAGCAGTTTGGGACTAGCGGGAGTAGAGGAGCAGTTCTTC.

Of note for this clonotype: An end of the junction does not agree with germline; a read error may underlie this. This chain uses TRBV28 with TRBJ2-7, with D perhaps given as TRBD1 or TRBD2 (6 bases each). Germline CDR1 MDHEN, CDR2 SYDVKM. The CDR3 spans 14 residues. For the CDR3, the DNA is TGTGCCAGCAGTTTAGGGGGGCAGGGGCAACCCGTCCGCTTC. It is translated as CASSLGGQGQPVRF. The full variable domain, with the rest looked up from reference TRBV28 and TRBJ2-7, is DVKVTQSSRYLVKRTGEKVFLECVQDMDHENMFWYRQDPGLGLRLIYFSYDVKMKEKGDIPEGYSVSREKKERFSLILESASTNQTSMYLCASSLGGQGQPVRFGPGTRLTVT.

Concerning this clonotype: A read error may explain this, as a much larger clone is one base away. This chain links TRBV11-2 with TRBJ2-3; D is uncertain. This CDR3 has 11 amino acids. Germline V gene data show CDR1 as SGHAT and CDR2 as FQNNGV. V was trimmed by 3 bases and J by 7 bases, leaving 5 bases between them. The CDR3 sequence: CASSLGNTQYF. The CDR3, as DNA: TGTGCCAGCAGCTTGGGGAATACGCAGTATTTT. Combining the CDR3 with reference TRBV11-2 and TRBJ2-3 gives the whole variable domain EAGVAQSPRYKIIEKRQSVAFWCNPISGHATLYWYQQILGQGPKLLIQFQNNGVVDDSQLPKDRFSAERLKGVDSTLKIQPAKLEDSAVYLCASSLGNTQYFGPGTRLTVL.

Ten or more counts support this clonotype. This chain links TRBV28 with TRBJ2-2; 8 bases match TRBD2. The CDR3 spans 15 residues. Looked up from germline, CDR1 is MDHEN and CDR2 is SYDVKM. With V trimmed by 8 bases and J by 0 bases, 5 bases remained unmatched. The CDR3 is CASRRGGANTGELFF. The CDR3 bases are TGTGCCAGCCGCCGGGGGGGGGCGAACACCGGGGAGCTGTTTTTT.

The chain combines TRBV11-2 with TRBJ2-1; the D gene could be TRBD1 or TRBD2 (6 bases each). Germline CDR1 SGHAT, CDR2 FQNNGV. V lost 1 base and J lost 9, with 13 bases in between. The CDR3 has 14 residues. CDR3 DNA sequence: TGTGCCAGCAGCTTAGCCGGGGGCGAGGGTGAGCAGTTCTTC. Protein sequence: CASSLAGGEGEQFF.